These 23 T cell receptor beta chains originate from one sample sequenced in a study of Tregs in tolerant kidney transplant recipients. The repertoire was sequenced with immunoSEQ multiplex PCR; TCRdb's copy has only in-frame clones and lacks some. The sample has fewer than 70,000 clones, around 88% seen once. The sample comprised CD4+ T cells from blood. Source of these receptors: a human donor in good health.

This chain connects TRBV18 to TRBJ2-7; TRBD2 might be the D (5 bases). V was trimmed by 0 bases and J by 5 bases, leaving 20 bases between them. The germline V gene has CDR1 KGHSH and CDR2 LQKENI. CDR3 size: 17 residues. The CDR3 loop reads CASSPPLQDATGDEQYF. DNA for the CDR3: TGTGCCAGCTCACCACCGTTACAAGACGCGACCGGGGACGAGCAGTACTTC.

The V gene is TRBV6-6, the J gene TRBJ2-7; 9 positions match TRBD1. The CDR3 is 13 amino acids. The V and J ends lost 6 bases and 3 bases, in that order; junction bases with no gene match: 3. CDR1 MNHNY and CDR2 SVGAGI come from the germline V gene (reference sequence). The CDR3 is CASSQTGGYEQYF. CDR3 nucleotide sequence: TGTGCCAGCAGCCAGACAGGGGGCTACGAGCAGTACTTC.

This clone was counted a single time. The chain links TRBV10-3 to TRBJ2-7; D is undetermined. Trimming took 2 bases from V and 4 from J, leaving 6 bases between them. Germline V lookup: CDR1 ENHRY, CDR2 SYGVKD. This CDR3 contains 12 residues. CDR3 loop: CAISETVYEQYF. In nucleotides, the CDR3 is TGTGCCATCAGTGAGACAGTTTACGAGCAGTACTTC.

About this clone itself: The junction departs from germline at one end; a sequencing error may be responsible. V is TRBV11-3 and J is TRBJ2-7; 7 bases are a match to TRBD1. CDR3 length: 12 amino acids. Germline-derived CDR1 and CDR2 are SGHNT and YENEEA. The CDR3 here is CASSLDAGGEDF. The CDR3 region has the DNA TGTGCCAGCAGCTTAGACGCAGGGGGAGAGGACTTC.

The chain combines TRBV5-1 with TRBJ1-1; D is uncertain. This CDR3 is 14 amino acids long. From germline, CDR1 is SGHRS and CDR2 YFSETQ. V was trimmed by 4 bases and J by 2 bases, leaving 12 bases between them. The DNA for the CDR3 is TGCGCCAGCAGCAGTTCGGGAAAAAACACTGAAGCTTTCTTT. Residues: CASSSSGKNTEAFF.

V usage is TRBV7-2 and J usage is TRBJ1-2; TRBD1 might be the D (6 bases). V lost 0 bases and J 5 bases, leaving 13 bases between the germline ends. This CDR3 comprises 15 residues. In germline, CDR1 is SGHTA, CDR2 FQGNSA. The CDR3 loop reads CASSLAGGQGYGYTF. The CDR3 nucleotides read TGTGCCAGCAGCTTAGCAGGCGGCCAGGGGTATGGCTACACCTTC.

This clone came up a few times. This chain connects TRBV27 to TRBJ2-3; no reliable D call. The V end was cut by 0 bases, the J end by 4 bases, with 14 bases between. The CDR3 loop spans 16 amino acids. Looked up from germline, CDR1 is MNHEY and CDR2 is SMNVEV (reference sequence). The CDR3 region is CASSLSGSPRPDTQYF. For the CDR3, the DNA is TGTGCCAGCAGTTTATCGGGGTCCCCACGGCCAGATACGCAGTATTTT.

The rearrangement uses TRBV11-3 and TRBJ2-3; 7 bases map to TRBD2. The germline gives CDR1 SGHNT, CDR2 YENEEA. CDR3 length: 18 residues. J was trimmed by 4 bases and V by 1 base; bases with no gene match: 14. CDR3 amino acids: CASSLGNGGRKISDTQYF. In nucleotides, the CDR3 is TGTGCCAGCAGCTTAGGCAACGGGGGGAGGAAGATCTCAGATACGCAGTATTTT.

CDR3 DNA: TGCGCCAGCAGCGGTCAGGGATATGAAAAACTGTTTTTT. Amino acid sequence: CASSGQGYEKLFF. V and J are TRBV4-1 and TRBJ1-4; TRBD1 is a possible D gene (5 bases). The germline gives CDR1 MGHRA, CDR2 YSYEKL. The CDR3 extends over 13 amino acids. The V end lost 5 bases, the J end lost 6 bases, and 10 bases lay between the germline ends.

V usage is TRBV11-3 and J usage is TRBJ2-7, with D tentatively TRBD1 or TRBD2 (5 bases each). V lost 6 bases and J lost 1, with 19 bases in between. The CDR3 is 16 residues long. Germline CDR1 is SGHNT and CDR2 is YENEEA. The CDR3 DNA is TGTGCCAGCAGTAGTCTTCAGGGCCGGGGTTCCTACGAGCAGTACTTC. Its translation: CASSSLQGRGSYEQYF.

CDR3 protein: CASRQLAGSTDTQYF. The CDR3 DNA sequence: TGTGCCAGCCGACAACTAGCGGGGAGCACAGATACGCAGTATTTT. The chain employs TRBV2 and TRBJ2-3; TRBD2 aligns across 10 bases. V shed 8 bases and J 0 bases; nucleotides not matched to a gene: 5. The CDR3 is made up of 15 amino acids. The germline V gene encodes CDR1 SNHLY and CDR2 FYNNEI.

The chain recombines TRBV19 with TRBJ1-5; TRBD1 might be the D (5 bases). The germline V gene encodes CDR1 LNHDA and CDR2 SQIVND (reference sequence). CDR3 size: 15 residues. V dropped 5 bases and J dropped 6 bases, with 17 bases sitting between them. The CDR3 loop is CASSFDPGAGQPQHF. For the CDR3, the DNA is TGTGCCAGTAGTTTCGACCCCGGGGCCGGTCAGCCCCAGCATTTT.

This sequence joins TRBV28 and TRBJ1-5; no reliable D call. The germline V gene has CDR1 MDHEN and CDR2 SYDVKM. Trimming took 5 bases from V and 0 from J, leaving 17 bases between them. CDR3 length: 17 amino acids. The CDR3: CASSPDVSPHSNQPQHF. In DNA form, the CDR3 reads TGTGCCAGCAGTCCGGACGTTTCCCCACATAGCAATCAGCCCCAGCATTTT.

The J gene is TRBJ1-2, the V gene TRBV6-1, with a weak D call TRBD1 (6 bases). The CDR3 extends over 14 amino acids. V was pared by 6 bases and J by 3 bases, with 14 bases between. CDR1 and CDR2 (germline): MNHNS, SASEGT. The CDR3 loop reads CASSQAGVDYGYTF. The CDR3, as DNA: TGTGCCAGCAGCCAAGCAGGGGTTGACTATGGCTACACCTTC.

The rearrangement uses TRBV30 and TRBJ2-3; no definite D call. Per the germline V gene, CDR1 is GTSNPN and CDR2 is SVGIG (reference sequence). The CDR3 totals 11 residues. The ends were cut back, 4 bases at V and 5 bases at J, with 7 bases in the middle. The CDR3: CAWNSLDTQYF. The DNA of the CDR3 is TGTGCCTGGAACTCTCTAGATACGCAGTATTTT.

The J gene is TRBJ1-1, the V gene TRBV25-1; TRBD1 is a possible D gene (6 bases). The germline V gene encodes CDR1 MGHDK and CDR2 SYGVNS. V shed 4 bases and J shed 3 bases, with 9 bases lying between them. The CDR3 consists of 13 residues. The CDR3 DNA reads TGTGCCAGCAGTGTCCCAGGGGACACTGAAGCTTTCTTT. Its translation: CASSVPGDTEAFF. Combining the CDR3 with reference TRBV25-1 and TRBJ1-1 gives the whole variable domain EADIYQTPRYLVIGTGKKITLECSQTMGHDKMYWYQQDPGMELHLIHYSYGVNSTEKGDLSSESTVSRIRTEHFPLTLESARPSHTSQYLCASSVPGDTEAFFGQGTRLTVV.

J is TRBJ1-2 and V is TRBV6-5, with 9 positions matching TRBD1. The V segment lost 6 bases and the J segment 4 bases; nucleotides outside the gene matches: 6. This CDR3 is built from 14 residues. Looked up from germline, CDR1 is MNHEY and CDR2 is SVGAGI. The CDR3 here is CASSRTGVIYGYTF. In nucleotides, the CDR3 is TGTGCCAGCAGCCGGACAGGGGTTATCTATGGCTACACCTTC.

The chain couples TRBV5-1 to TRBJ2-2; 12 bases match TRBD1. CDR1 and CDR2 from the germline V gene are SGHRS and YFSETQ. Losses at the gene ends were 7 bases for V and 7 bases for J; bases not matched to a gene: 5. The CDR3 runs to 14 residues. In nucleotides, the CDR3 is TGCGCCAGCTCGGGACAGGGGGCGATCGGGGAGCTGTTTTTT. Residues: CASSGQGAIGELFF.

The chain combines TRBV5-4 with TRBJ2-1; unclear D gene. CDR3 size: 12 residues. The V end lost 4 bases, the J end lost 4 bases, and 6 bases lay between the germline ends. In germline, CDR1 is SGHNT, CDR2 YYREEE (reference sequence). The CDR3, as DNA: TGTGCCAGCAGCCCCCGTTACAATGAGCAGTTCTTC. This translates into CASSPRYNEQFF.

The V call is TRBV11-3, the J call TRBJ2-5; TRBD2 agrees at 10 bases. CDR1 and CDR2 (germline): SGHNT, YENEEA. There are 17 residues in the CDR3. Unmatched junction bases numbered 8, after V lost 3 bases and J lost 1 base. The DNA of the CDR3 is TGTGCCAGCAGCTTCGGGGGAACTAGCGGGACCCAAGAGACCCAGTACTTC. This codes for CASSFGGTSGTQETQYF.

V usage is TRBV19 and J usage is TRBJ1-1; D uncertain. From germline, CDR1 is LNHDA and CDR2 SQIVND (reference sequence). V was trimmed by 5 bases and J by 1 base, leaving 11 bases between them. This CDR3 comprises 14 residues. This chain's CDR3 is CASSQPPRNTEAFF. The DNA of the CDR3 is TGTGCCAGTAGTCAGCCCCCTCGGAACACTGAAGCTTTCTTT. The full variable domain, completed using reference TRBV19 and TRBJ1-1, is DGGITQSPKYLFRKEGQNVTLSCEQNLNHDAMYWYRQDPGQGLRLIYYSQIVNDFQKGDIAEGYSVSREKKESFPLTVTSAQKNPTAFYLCASSQPPRNTEAFFGQGTRLTVV.

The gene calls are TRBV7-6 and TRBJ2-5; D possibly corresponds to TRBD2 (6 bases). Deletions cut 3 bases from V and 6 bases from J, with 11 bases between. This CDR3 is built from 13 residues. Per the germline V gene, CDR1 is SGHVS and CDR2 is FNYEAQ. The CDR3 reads CASSFSGIKTQYF. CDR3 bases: TGTGCCAGCAGCTTTAGCGGTATCAAGACCCAGTACTTC.

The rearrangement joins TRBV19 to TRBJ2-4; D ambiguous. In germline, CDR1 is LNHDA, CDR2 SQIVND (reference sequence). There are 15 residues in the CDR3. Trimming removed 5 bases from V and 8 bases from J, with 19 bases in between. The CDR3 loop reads CASSPPIGSGDIQYF. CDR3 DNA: TGTGCCAGTAGTCCCCCCATTGGTTCTGGGGACATTCAGTACTTC.